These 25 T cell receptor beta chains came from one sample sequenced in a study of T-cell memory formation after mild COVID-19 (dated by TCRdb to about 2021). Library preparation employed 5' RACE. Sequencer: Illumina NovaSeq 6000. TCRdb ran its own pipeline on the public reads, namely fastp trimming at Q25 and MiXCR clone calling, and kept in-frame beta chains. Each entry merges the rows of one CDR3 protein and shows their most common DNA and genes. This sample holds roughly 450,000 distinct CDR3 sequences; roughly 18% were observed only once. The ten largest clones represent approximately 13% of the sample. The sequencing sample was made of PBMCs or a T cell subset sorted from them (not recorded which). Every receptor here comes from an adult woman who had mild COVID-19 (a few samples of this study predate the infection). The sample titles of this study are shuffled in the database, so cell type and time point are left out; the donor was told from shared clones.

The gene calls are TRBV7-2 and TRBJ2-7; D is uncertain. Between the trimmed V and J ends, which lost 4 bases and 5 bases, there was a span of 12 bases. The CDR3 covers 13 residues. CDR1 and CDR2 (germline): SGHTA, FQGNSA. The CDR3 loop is CASSSSVRHEQYF. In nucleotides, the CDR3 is TGTGCCAGCAGCTCTTCTGTGCGCCACGAGCAGTACTTC. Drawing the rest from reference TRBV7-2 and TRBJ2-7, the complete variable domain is GAGVSQSPSNKVTEKGKDVELRCDPISGHTALYWYRQSLGQGLEFLIYFQGNSAPDKSGLPSDRFSAERTGGSVSTLTIQRTQQEDSAVYLCASSSSVRHEQYFGPGTRLTVT.

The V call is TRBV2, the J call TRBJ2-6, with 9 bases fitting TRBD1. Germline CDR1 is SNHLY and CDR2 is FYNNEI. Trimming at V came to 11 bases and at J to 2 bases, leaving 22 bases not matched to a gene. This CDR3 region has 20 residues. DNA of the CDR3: TGTGCCGTCCTCGGTTGGACCATCCAAGGGACAGGGCCTGGGGCCAACGTCCTGACTTTC. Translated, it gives CAVLGWTIQGTGPGANVLTF.

The CDR3 reads CASKVAGTSSYEQYF. The DNA for the CDR3 is TGTGCCAGCAAAGTGGCTGGGACTAGCTCCTACGAGCAGTACTTC. This chain connects TRBV7-2 to TRBJ2-7; the match to TRBD2 covers 8 bases. Germline CDR1 SGHTA, CDR2 FQGNSA. J was trimmed by 0 bases and V by 7 bases; bases with no gene match: 8. The CDR3 is 15 residues long.

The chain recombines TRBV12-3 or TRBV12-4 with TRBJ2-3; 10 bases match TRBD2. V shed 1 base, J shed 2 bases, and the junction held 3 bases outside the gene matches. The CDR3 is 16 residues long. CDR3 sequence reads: CASSLVAGGYTDTQYF. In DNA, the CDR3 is TGTGCCAGCAGTTTAGTAGCGGGGGGTTACACAGATACGCAGTATTTT.

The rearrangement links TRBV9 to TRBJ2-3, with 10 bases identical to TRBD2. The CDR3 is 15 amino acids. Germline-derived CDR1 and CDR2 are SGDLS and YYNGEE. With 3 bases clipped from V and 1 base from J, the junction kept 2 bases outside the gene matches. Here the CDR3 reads CASSEGTSGTDTQYF. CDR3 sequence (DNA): TGTGCCAGCAGCGAGGGGACTAGCGGCACAGATACGCAGTATTTT.

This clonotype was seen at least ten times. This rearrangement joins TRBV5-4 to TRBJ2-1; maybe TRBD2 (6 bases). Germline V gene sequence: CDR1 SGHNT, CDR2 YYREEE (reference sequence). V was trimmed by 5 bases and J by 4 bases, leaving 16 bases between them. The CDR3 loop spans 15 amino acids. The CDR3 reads CASSPTGGRYNEQFF. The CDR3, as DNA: TGTGCCAGCAGTCCCACTGGAGGGAGGTACAATGAGCAGTTCTTC.

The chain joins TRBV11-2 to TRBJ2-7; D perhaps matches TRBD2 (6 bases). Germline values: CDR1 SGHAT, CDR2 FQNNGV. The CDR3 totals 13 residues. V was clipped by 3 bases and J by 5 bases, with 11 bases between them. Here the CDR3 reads CASSFPGVHEQYF. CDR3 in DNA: TGTGCCAGCAGCTTTCCGGGAGTGCACGAGCAGTACTTC. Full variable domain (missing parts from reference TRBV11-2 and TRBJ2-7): EAGVAQSPRYKIIEKRQSVAFWCNPISGHATLYWYQQILGQGPKLLIQFQNNGVVDDSQLPKDRFSAERLKGVDSTLKIQPAKLEDSAVYLCASSFPGVHEQYFGPGTRLTVT.

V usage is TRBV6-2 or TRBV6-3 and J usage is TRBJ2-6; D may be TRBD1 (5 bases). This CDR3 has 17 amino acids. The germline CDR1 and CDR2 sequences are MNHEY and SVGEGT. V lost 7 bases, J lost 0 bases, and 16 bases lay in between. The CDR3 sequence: CASTPRGISSGANVLTF. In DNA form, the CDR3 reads TGTGCCAGCACTCCAAGGGGCATCAGCTCTGGGGCCAACGTCCTGACTTTC.

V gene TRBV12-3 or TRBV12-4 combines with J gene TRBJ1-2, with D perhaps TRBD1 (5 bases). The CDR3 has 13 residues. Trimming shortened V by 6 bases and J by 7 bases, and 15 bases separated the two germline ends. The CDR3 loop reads CASSRVVLRGYTF. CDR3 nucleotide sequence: TGTGCCAGCAGCAGGGTCGTGTTGCGTGGCTACACCTTC.

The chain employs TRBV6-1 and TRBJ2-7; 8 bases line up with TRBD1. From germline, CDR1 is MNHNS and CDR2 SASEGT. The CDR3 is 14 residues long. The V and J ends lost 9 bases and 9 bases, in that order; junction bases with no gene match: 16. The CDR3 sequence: CARRVTGDLSGQYF. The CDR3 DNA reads TGTGCCAGAAGGGTGACAGGGGACCTTTCAGGGCAGTACTTC.

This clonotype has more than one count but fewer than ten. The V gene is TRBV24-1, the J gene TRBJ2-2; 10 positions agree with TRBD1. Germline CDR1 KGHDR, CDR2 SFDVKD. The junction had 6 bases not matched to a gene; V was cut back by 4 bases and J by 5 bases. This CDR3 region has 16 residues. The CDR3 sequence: CATSDPTGGQTGELFF. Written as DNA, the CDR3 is TGTGCCACCAGTGACCCGACAGGGGGCCAAACCGGGGAGCTGTTTTTT.

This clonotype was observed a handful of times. In nucleotides, the CDR3 is TGCAGTGCTAGAGGGACATCTGAAGCTTTCTTT. Translation: CSARGTSEAFF. This rearrangement joins TRBV20-1 to TRBJ1-1, with D tentatively TRBD1 (5 bases). The CDR3 has 11 residues. The V end lost 1 base, the J end lost 6 bases, and 6 bases lay between the germline ends. The germline gives CDR1 DFQATT, CDR2 SNEGSKA (reference sequence).

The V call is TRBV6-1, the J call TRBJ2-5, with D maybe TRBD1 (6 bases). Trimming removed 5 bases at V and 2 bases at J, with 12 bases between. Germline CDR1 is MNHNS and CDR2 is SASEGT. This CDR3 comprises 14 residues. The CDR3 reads CASSRTAAQETQYF. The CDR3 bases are TGTGCCAGCAGTAGGACAGCCGCGCAAGAGACCCAGTACTTC.

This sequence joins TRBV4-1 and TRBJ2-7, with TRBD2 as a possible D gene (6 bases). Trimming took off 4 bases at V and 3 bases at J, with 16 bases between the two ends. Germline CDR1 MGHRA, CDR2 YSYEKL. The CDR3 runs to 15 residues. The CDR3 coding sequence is TGCGCCAGCAGCCTAGGCGCGGGACTCTTCTACGAGCAGTACTTC. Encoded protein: CASSLGAGLFYEQYF.

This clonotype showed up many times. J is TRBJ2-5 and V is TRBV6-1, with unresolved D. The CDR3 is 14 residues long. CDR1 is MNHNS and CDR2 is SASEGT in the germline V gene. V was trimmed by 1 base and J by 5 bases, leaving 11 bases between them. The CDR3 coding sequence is TGTGCCAGCAGTGAAGGGCCCAGCTCGGAGACCCAGTACTTC. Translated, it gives CASSEGPSSETQYF.

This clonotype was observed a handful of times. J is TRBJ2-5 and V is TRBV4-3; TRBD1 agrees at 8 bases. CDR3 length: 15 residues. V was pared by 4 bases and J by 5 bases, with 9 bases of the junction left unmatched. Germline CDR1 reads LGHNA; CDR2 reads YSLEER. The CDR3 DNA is TGCGCCAGCAGCCGGGTGACAGGGGAGGAGGAGACCCAGTACTTC. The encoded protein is CASSRVTGEEETQYF.

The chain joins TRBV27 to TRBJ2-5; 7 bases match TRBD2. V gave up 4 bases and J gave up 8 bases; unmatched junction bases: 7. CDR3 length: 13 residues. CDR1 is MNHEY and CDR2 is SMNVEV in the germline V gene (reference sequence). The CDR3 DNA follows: TGTGCCAGCAGTTCCTGGGGGGGGGGAACCCAGTACTTC. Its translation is CASSSWGGGTQYF.

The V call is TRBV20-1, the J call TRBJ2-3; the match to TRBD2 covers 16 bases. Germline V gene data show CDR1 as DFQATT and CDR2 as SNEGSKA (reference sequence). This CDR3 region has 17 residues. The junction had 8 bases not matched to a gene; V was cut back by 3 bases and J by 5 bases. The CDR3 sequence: CSASPGLAGGPRDTQYF. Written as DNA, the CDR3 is TGCAGTGCTAGCCCGGGACTAGCGGGAGGGCCGAGAGATACGCAGTATTTT.

CDR3 in DNA: TGTGCCACCAGTTCTAGCGGAGCCTACAATGAGCAGTTCTTC. It specifies CATSSSGAYNEQFF. The chain recombines TRBV24-1 with TRBJ2-1, with 7 bases matching TRBD2. Germline CDR1 and CDR2: KGHDR and SFDVKD. The CDR3 is made up of 14 amino acids. The V segment lost 6 bases and the J segment 2 bases; nucleotides outside the gene matches: 3.

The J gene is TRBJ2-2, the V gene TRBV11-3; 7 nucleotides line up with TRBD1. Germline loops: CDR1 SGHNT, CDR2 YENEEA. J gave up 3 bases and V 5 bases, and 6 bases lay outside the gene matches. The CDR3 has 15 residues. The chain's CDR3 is CASSQWTGDTGELFF. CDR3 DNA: TGTGCCAGCAGCCAGTGGACAGGCGACACCGGGGAGCTGTTTTTT.

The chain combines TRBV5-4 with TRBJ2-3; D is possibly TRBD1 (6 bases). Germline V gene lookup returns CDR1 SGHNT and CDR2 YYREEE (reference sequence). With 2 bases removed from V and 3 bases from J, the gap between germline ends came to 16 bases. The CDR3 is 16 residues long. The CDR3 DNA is TGTGCCAGCAGCTTTCCCACAGGGATGGGTACAGATACGCAGTATTTT. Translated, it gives CASSFPTGMGTDTQYF.

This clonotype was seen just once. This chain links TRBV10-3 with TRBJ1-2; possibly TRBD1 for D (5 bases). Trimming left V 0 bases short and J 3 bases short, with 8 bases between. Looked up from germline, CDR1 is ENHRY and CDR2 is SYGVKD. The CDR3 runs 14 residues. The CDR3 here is CAISESPGYYGYTF. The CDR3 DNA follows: TGTGCCATCAGTGAGTCACCAGGGTACTATGGCTACACCTTC.

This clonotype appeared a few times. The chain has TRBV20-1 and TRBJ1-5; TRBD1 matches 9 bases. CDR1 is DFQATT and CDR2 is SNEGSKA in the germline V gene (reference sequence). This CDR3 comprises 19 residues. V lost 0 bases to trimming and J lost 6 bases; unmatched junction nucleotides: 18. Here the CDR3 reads CSARDPSPAGQGKGQPQHF. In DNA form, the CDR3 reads TGCAGTGCTAGAGATCCCAGCCCCGCGGGACAGGGAAAGGGTCAGCCCCAGCATTTT.

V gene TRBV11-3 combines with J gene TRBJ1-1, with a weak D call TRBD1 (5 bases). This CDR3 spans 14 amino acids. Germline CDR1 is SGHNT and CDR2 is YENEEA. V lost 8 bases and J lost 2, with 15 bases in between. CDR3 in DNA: TGTGCCAGCTCACGGAGACAGAGAAACACTGAAGCTTTCTTT. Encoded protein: CASSRRQRNTEAFF. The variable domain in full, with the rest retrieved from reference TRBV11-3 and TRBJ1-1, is EAGVVQSPRYKIIEKKQPVAFWCNPISGHNTLYWYLQNLGQGPELLIRYENEEAVDDSQLPKDRFSAERLKGVDSTLKIQPAELGDSAVYLCASSRRQRNTEAFFGQGTRLTVV.

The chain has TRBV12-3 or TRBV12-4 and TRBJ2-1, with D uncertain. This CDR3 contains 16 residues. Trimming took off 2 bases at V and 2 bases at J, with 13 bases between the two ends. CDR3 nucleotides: TGTGCCAGCAGTTTAAGTAGCCCTCAACCCTACAATGAGCAGTTCTTC. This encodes CASSLSSPQPYNEQFF.